The 23 T cell receptor beta chains below all came from one sample that was sequenced in a study of cytomegalovirus exposure and HLA in healthy donors (dated by TCRdb to the late 2010s). Libraries were constructed by the immunoSEQ multiplex PCR assay. TCRdb provides this immuneACCESS table in a form limited to in-frame rearrangements. Some clones are lacking; in checked studies, under half of them reflect an unresolved V gene, and why the rest are absent is not known. Here the sample has roughly 300,000 clones; 75% to 90% occur a single time. The top ten constitute under 0.85% of the sample. Sequencing was done on a sample of PBMCs. Receptor source: a woman aged 18-35 years in good health and CMV-seronegative.

The chain employs TRBV7-2 and TRBJ1-1; D gene unclear. Trimming left V 5 bases short and J 1 base short, with 8 bases between. CDR3 length: 13 residues. Germline V lookup: CDR1 SGHTA, CDR2 FQGNSA. The CDR3 coding sequence is TGTGCCAGCAGCCCTAAAACGAACACTGAAGCTTTCTTT. This gives the protein CASSPKTNTEAFF.

The chain uses TRBV27 and TRBJ1-5; 7 nucleotides agree with TRBD1. CDR1 and CDR2 from the germline V gene are MNHEY and SMNVEV (reference sequence). CDR3 length equals 16 residues. V gave up 6 bases and J gave up 2 bases; unmatched junction bases: 10. CDR3 in DNA: TGTGCCAGCAGCAAGACAGGGCTCTGGGGCAATCAGCCCCAGCATTTT. This encodes CASSKTGLWGNQPQHF.

This clone was recorded at least ten times. The chain joins TRBV28 to TRBJ2-1; 7 bases align to TRBD2. CDR1 is MDHEN, CDR2 SYDVKM, per germline. This CDR3 is built from 15 residues. Trimming took 2 bases from V and 8 from J; bases not matched to a gene: 9. CDR3 in amino acids: CASSLPTSAVYEQFF. CDR3 nucleotide sequence: TGTGCCAGCAGTTTACCCACTAGCGCGGTTTATGAGCAGTTCTTC.

The J gene is TRBJ2-1, the V gene TRBV30; TRBD1 matches at 11 bases. This CDR3 is 12 amino acids long. Germline lookup yields CDR1 GTSNPN and CDR2 SVGIG (reference sequence). The J segment lost 14 bases and the V segment lost 5 bases, leaving 8 bases of the junction unmatched. CDR3 nucleotides: TGTGCCTGGGAGGGACAGGGGGGACGAAAGTTCTTC. This encodes CAWEGQGGRKFF.

V and J are TRBV28 and TRBJ2-1; no reliable D call. V was pared by 2 bases and J by 8 bases, with 4 bases between. CDR3 length: 11 amino acids. Germline V gives CDR1 MDHEN, CDR2 SYDVKM. CDR3 in DNA: TGTGCCAGCAGTTTAGGGCATGAGCAGTTCTTC. It is translated as CASSLGHEQFF.

The rearrangement links TRBV19 to TRBJ2-2, with 15 positions matching TRBD2. Germline V gene data show CDR1 as LNHDA and CDR2 as SQIVND (reference sequence). The trim removed 3 bases at V and 1 base at J, leaving 12 bases unmatched. This CDR3 contains 21 residues. The CDR3 here is CASSIGNGLAGGPWNTGELFF. CDR3 nucleotide sequence: TGTGCCAGTAGTATCGGGAACGGACTAGCGGGAGGGCCTTGGAACACCGGGGAGCTGTTTTTT.

The rearrangement joins TRBV7-2 to TRBJ2-3; 10 bases are shared with TRBD2. The CDR3 contains 15 residues. Germline CDR1 and CDR2: SGHTA and FQGNSA. After removal of 5 bases from V and 2 bases from J, the junction contained 4 bases not matched to a gene. The CDR3 DNA is TGTGCCAGCAGCCCCGGACTAGCGGACACAGATACGCAGTATTTT. Translation: CASSPGLADTDTQYF.

V and J are TRBV29-1 and TRBJ2-1; 10 bases map to TRBD2. J gave up 5 bases and V 8 bases, and 9 bases lay outside the gene matches. Germline CDR1 reads SQVTM; CDR2 reads ANQGSEA. The CDR3 extends over 14 amino acids. The chain's CDR3 is CSFLGLAAHNEQFF. In nucleotides, the CDR3 is TGCAGCTTCCTAGGACTAGCGGCCCACAATGAGCAGTTCTTC.

The chain is built from TRBV11-2 and TRBJ2-1; D not resolved. The germline CDR1 and CDR2 sequences are SGHAT and FQNNGV. This CDR3 comprises 15 residues. Trimming pared 0 bases from V and 8 bases from J, leaving 14 bases between. This CDR3 is CASSLEDTIAHEQFF. CDR3 bases: TGTGCCAGCAGCTTAGAAGATACGATAGCCCATGAGCAGTTCTTC.

The rearrangement links TRBV2 to TRBJ2-1; a weak D match, TRBD2 (6 bases). The V and J ends lost 8 bases and 0 bases respectively, with 11 bases between them. The CDR3 totals 14 residues. Germline CDR1 is SNHLY and CDR2 is FYNNEI. CDR3 loop: CASEGLISYNEQFF. The CDR3 DNA reads TGTGCCAGCGAGGGACTGATCTCCTACAATGAGCAGTTCTTC.

V usage is TRBV29-1 and J usage is TRBJ2-7; maybe TRBD2 (5 bases). Per germline, CDR1 SQVTM and CDR2 ANQGSEA. This CDR3 spans 13 amino acids. The V end lost 4 bases, the J end lost 0 bases, and 10 bases lay between the germline ends. CDR3 nucleotide sequence: TGCAGCGTTGTAGCGACGGGCTCCTACGAGCAGTACTTC. Its protein product is CSVVATGSYEQYF.

This clone was detected a few times. Other DNA sequences in this specimen translate into the identical CDR3. V usage is TRBV10-3 and J usage is TRBJ2-2; D is perhaps TRBD2 (6 bases). The CDR3 totals 12 residues. The V and J ends lost 6 bases and 4 bases respectively, with 6 bases between them. Germline V gene sequence: CDR1 ENHRY, CDR2 SYGVKD. CDR3 in amino acids: CAISGGTGELFF. The DNA for the CDR3 is TGTGCCATCAGCGGGGGCACCGGGGAGCTGTTTTTT.

The sample holds one count of this clone. CDR3 amino acids: CASRPLTGIDSYEQYF. The CDR3 DNA sequence: TGTGCCAGCAGACCACTCACAGGGATCGACTCTTACGAGCAGTACTTC. This chain uses TRBV28 with TRBJ2-7, with a tentative D call TRBD1 (6 bases). The CDR3 has 16 amino acids. Germline loops: CDR1 MDHEN, CDR2 SYDVKM. The V gene lost 6 bases and the J gene lost 4 bases, with 22 bases spanning the gap.

In this sample, this clone turned up a few times. The chain has TRBV28 and TRBJ2-7; 9 bases align to TRBD2. This CDR3 is built from 16 residues. V lost 6 bases and J lost 6; bases outside the gene matches: 15. Germline values: CDR1 MDHEN, CDR2 SYDVKM. For the CDR3, the DNA is TGTGCCAGCAGACGGGGCTTTCTAGCGGGACGCGGCGAGCAGTACTTC. Translating gives CASRRGFLAGRGEQYF.

This clone was recorded only once. The V call is TRBV7-7, the J call TRBJ1-4, with D tentatively TRBD1 (5 bases). This CDR3 spans 15 amino acids. Germline lookup yields CDR1 SSHAT and CDR2 FNYEAQ (reference sequence). The V gene lost 2 bases and the J gene lost 3 bases, with 10 bases spanning the gap. Written as DNA, the CDR3 is TGTGCCAGCAGCTTAAATGGGGCACCTAATGAAAAACTGTTTTTT. This encodes CASSLNGAPNEKLFF. Full variable domain (outside the CDR3, taken from reference TRBV7-7 and TRBJ1-4): GAGVSQSPRYKVTKRGQDVTLRCDPISSHATLYWYQQALGQGPEFLTYFNYEAQPDKSGLPSDRFSAERPEGSISTLTIQRTEQRDSAMYRCASSLNGAPNEKLFFGSGTQLSVL.

This rearrangement joins TRBV19 to TRBJ2-2, with a weak D call TRBD2 (5 bases). The CDR3 covers 14 residues. Trimming stripped 4 bases from V and 1 base from J, with 7 bases between. Germline V gene data show CDR1 as LNHDA and CDR2 as SQIVND (reference sequence). The CDR3 DNA sequence: TGTGCCAGTAGTACCGGGAAGAACACCGGGGAGCTGTTTTTT. Amino acid sequence: CASSTGKNTGELFF.

The CDR3 spells CASLGGPPYEQYF. The CDR3 DNA follows: TGTGCCAGCTTGGGCGGGCCTCCCTACGAGCAGTACTTC. This chain joins TRBV7-2 and TRBJ2-7; tentative D call: TRBD2 (5 bases). The V gene's germline CDR1 is SGHTA and CDR2 FQGNSA. CDR3 length: 13 residues. V lost 8 bases and J lost 2, with 13 bases in between.

V usage is TRBV6-5 and J usage is TRBJ1-3, with D uncertain. The germline CDR1 and CDR2 sequences are MNHEY and SVGAGI. The CDR3 sequence is 16 residues long. Trimming took off 0 bases at V and 0 bases at J, with 9 bases between the two ends. CDR3 amino acids: CASSYSGDSSGNTIYF. In DNA form, the CDR3 reads TGTGCCAGCAGTTACTCCGGGGATAGCTCTGGAAACACCATATATTTT.

V is TRBV5-1 and J is TRBJ2-7, with 11 bases matching TRBD2. CDR3 size: 15 residues. Germline trimming cut 4 bases from V and 4 bases from J; bases unmatched to any gene: 7. The germline V gene has CDR1 SGHRS and CDR2 YFSETQ. The CDR3 loop is CASSPQTSGKYEQYF. The CDR3 DNA is TGCGCCAGCAGCCCGCAGACTAGCGGGAAGTACGAGCAGTACTTC.

The chain couples TRBV27 to TRBJ2-4; possibly TRBD1 for D (5 bases). Between the trimmed V and J ends, which lost 6 bases and 7 bases, there was a span of 19 bases. The germline gives CDR1 MNHEY, CDR2 SMNVEV (reference sequence). This CDR3 has 15 residues. Here the CDR3 reads CASSPEVNPGNIQYF. CDR3 DNA sequence: TGTGCCAGCAGCCCCGAGGTCAACCCAGGGAACATTCAGTACTTC.

This clone came up a few times. The V call is TRBV29-1, the J call TRBJ1-3, with D hard to call. The CDR3 length is 13 residues. Trimming pared 4 bases from V and 2 bases from J, leaving 9 bases between. Germline CDR1 reads SQVTM; CDR2 reads ANQGSEA. The CDR3 spells CSVGRGTGNTIYF. The CDR3 DNA sequence: TGCAGCGTTGGGCGAGGAACTGGAAACACCATATATTTT. Supplemented by reference TRBV29-1 and TRBJ1-3, the full variable domain reads SAVISQKPSRDICQRGTSLTIQCQVDSQVTMMFWYRQQPGQSLTLIATANQGSEATYESGFVIDKFPISRPNLTFSTLTVSNMSPEDSSIYLCSVGRGTGNTIYFGEGSWLTVV.

The chain carries TRBV25-1 and TRBJ2-7; D is ambiguous. This CDR3 spans 12 amino acids. Trimming pared 6 bases from V and 1 base from J, leaving 7 bases between. Germline V gene lookup returns CDR1 MGHDK and CDR2 SYGVNS. CDR3 in amino acids: CASSALSYEQYF. CDR3 DNA sequence: TGTGCCAGCAGCGCGTTATCCTACGAGCAGTACTTC.

The V and J genes are TRBV28 and TRBJ2-1; 9 nucleotides line up with TRBD1. J gave up 12 bases and V 3 bases, and 12 bases lay outside the gene matches. The CDR3 has 15 residues. Per the germline V gene, CDR1 is MDHEN and CDR2 is SYDVKM. The CDR3: CASSFTGTGSGGQFF. The CDR3, as DNA: TGTGCCAGCAGTTTCACCGGGACAGGGAGCGGAGGGCAGTTCTTC.